The 3 T cell receptor beta chains in this list originate from one sample, sequenced in a study of Ad26.COV2.S vaccination and SARS-CoV-2 variants. The data were produced by immunoSEQ multiplex PCR, yet TCRdb's version contains in-frame clones alone and is incomplete. The profile shows a few hundred thousand clones, roughly 88% of them singletons. The sample's treatment: over 15 received Ad26.COV2.S at low or high dose, single or two shots; several received placebo; per-sample allocation not given. The samples date from day 63 after the first vaccine or placebo injection. The starting material was peripheral blood, obtained in a trial of Ad26.COV2.S vaccine versus placebo. Receptor source: a person between 18 and 65 years old who received the Ad26.COV2.S COVID-19 vaccine or a placebo.

This rearrangement joins TRBV12-3 or TRBV12-4 to TRBJ2-3; D not certain. V shed 3 bases and J shed 5 bases, with 9 bases lying between them. The CDR3 is 13 residues long. This CDR3 reads CASSFAALDTQYF. CDR3 nucleotides: TGTGCCAGCAGTTTCGCGGCCTTAGATACGCAGTATTTT.

V usage is TRBV6-5 and J usage is TRBJ1-1; 8 bases map to TRBD1. This CDR3 has 16 residues. Germline-derived CDR1 and CDR2 are MNHEY and SVGAGI. V shed 0 bases, J shed 1 base, and the junction held 4 bases outside the gene matches. Here the CDR3 reads CASSYSAGGRNTEAFF. DNA of the CDR3: TGTGCCAGCAGTTACTCAGCAGGGGGCAGGAACACTGAAGCTTTCTTT.

The chain carries TRBV18 and TRBJ2-5; maybe TRBD2 (5 bases). This CDR3 is built from 15 residues. Germline CDR1 and CDR2: KGHSH and LQKENI. Trimming left V 0 bases short and J 1 base short, with 9 bases between. The CDR3 reads CASSPPSRAQETQYF. CDR3 sequence (DNA): TGTGCCAGCTCACCACCGTCGCGGGCCCAAGAGACCCAGTACTTC.